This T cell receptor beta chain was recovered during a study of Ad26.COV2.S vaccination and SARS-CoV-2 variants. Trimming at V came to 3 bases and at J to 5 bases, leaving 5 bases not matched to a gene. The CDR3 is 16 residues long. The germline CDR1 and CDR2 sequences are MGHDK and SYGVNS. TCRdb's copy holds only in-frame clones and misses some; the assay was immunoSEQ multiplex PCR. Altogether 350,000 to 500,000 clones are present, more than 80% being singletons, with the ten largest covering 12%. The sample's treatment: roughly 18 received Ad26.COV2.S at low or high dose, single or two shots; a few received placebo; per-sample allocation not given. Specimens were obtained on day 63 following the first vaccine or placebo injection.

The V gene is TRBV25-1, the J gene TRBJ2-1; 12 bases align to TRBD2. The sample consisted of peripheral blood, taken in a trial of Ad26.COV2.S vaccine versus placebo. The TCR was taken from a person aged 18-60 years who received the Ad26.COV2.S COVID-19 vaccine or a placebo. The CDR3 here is CASSESRTSGDNEQFF. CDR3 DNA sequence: TGTGCCAGCAGTGAGTCTAGGACTAGCGGGGACAATGAGCAGTTCTTC.